This T cell receptor beta chain was recovered during a study of cytomegalovirus exposure and HLA in healthy donors. The study's findings and limits: Three CMV-associated chains proved CMV antigen-specific in vitro.

This CDR3 region has 17 residues. Regarding this clone: The antigen is not known.

Clones were read by immunoSEQ multiplex PCR, and TCRdb kept only the in-frame ones, dropping some. The sample consists of some 170,000 clones, 85% to 90% of them appearing once. This chain links TRBV1 with TRBJ2-3; the D segment call TRBD2 is taken from the table without a DNA check. TRBV1 is recorded as a pseudogene. The sequence was collected from a man aged 18 to 35 in good health and CMV-seropositive. The sequencing input was PBMCs. This CDR3 reads CTSSQDLPSGRTDTQYF. The CDR3 region has the DNA TGCACCAGCAGCCAAGATCTTCCTAGCGGGAGGACAGATACGCAGTATTTT.